Listed below are T cell receptor beta chains from one sample, sequenced in a study of vaccination and CD4 T cells after COVID-19. Their antigens are not known. TCRdb passed the PCR reads through MiXCR, listing each CDR3 protein once. The sample shows around 20,000 distinct CDR3 sequences, around half of them seen only once. Sequencing was carried out using CD4+ T cells from blood, cultured in vitro. The receptor source for this set is a human donor who had recovered from COVID-19. CDR3s include the opening cysteine and the closing phenylalanine or tryptophan. Fields, in order: D gene, V gene, CDR3 length, J gene, clone size, CDR3 protein, CDR3 DNA. A D gene is named only where the DNA matches it firmly. Clone size is not always given. Where it is, it says once, few, many or a class for expanded clones.

d_call: -; v_call: TRBV20-1; cdr3_length: 16; j_call: TRBJ1-4; clone_size: few; cdr3_aa: CSARATGGRANEKLFF; cdr3_nt: TGCAGTGCTAGAGCCACCGGGGGGAGGGCTAATGAAAAACTGTTTTTT
d_call: -; v_call: TRBV7-2; cdr3_length: 15; j_call: TRBJ1-5; clone_size: -; cdr3_aa: CASSLALGSFGPQHF; cdr3_nt: TGTGCCAGCAGCTTAGCGCTCGGCAGTTTCGGGCCCCAGCATTTT
d_call: -; v_call: TRBV20-1; cdr3_length: 12; j_call: TRBJ1-1; clone_size: -; cdr3_aa: CSASGAYTEAFF; cdr3_nt: TGCAGTGCTTCTGGTGCTTACACTGAAGCTTTCTTT
d_call: TRBD1; v_call: TRBV3-1; cdr3_length: 14; j_call: TRBJ2-7; clone_size: -; cdr3_aa: CASSRGQGAYEQYF; cdr3_nt: TGTGCCAGCAGCCGTGGGCAGGGGGCCTACGAGCAGTACTTC
d_call: -; v_call: TRBV12-3/TRBV12-4; cdr3_length: 14; j_call: TRBJ1-2; clone_size: -; cdr3_aa: CASSPPWDTYGYTF; cdr3_nt: TGTGCCAGCAGCCCTCCTTGGGACACCTATGGCTACACCTTC
d_call: -; v_call: TRBV7-9; cdr3_length: 15; j_call: TRBJ2-5; clone_size: -; cdr3_aa: CASSLADGGWETQYF; cdr3_nt: TGTGCCAGCAGCTTAGCCGACGGGGGCTGGGAGACCCAGTACTTC
d_call: -; v_call: TRBV27; cdr3_length: 13; j_call: TRBJ1-2; clone_size: few; cdr3_aa: CASSETSRPGYTF; cdr3_nt: TGTGCCAGCAGTGAGACAAGTCGGCCGGGCTACACCTTC
d_call: TRBD1; v_call: TRBV12-3/TRBV12-4; cdr3_length: 16; j_call: TRBJ1-2; clone_size: -; cdr3_aa: CASSPSDRVANYGYTF; cdr3_nt: TGTGCCAGCAGTCCCTCCGACAGGGTTGCGAACTATGGCTACACCTTC
d_call: TRBD1; v_call: TRBV20-1; cdr3_length: 16; j_call: TRBJ2-3; clone_size: few; cdr3_aa: CSASPVPGQGYDTQYF; cdr3_nt: TGCAGTGCTAGCCCGGTACCGGGACAGGGTTATGATACGCAGTATTTT
d_call: TRBD1; v_call: TRBV5-1; cdr3_length: 15; j_call: TRBJ1-3; clone_size: -; cdr3_aa: CASSWDRGSGNTIYF; cdr3_nt: TGCGCCAGCAGCTGGGACAGGGGCTCTGGAAACACCATATATTTT
d_call: TRBD1; v_call: TRBV24-1; cdr3_length: 18; j_call: TRBJ1-2; clone_size: -; cdr3_aa: CATSDSRTGRDIYYGYTF; cdr3_nt: TGTGCCACCAGTGATTCCCGGACAGGGAGGGATATTTACTATGGCTACACCTTC
d_call: TRBD1; v_call: TRBV7-9; cdr3_length: 15; j_call: TRBJ2-7; clone_size: -; cdr3_aa: CASSLAGSQGDEQYF; cdr3_nt: TGTGCCAGCAGCTTAGCCGGATCGCAGGGGGACGAGCAGTACTTC
d_call: TRBD1; v_call: TRBV30; cdr3_length: 16; j_call: TRBJ1-5; clone_size: once; cdr3_aa: CAWSPALQGAHQPQHF; cdr3_nt: TGTGCCTGGAGTCCCGCATTACAGGGGGCGCATCAGCCCCAGCATTTT
d_call: TRBD2; v_call: TRBV24-1; cdr3_length: 17; j_call: TRBJ2-1; clone_size: -; cdr3_aa: CATSDISGGVSYNEQFF; cdr3_nt: TGTGCCACCAGTGATATTAGCGGGGGGGTCTCCTACAATGAGCAGTTCTTC
d_call: TRBD2; v_call: TRBV7-2; cdr3_length: 13; j_call: TRBJ2-5; clone_size: few; cdr3_aa: CASTLGGRETQYF; cdr3_nt: TGTGCCAGCACTCTGGGGGGGAGGGAGACCCAGTACTTC
d_call: TRBD1; v_call: TRBV20-1; cdr3_length: 19; j_call: TRBJ2-2; clone_size: -; cdr3_aa: CSASGGPGKGQGSTGELFF; cdr3_nt: TGCAGTGCTAGCGGAGGTCCAGGCAAGGGACAGGGAAGCACCGGGGAGCTGTTTTTT
d_call: TRBD2; v_call: TRBV6-5; cdr3_length: 14; j_call: TRBJ2-1; clone_size: -; cdr3_aa: CASSYYAGEDEQFF; cdr3_nt: TGTGCCAGCAGTTATTACGCGGGAGAGGATGAGCAGTTCTTC
d_call: -; v_call: TRBV24-1; cdr3_length: 14; j_call: TRBJ2-5; clone_size: few; cdr3_aa: CATSDSLAQETQYF; cdr3_nt: TGTGCCACCAGTGACTCACTAGCTCAAGAGACCCAGTACTTC
d_call: TRBD2; v_call: TRBV11-3; cdr3_length: 15; j_call: TRBJ2-5; clone_size: few; cdr3_aa: CASSFSASGGETQYF; cdr3_nt: TGTGCCAGCAGCTTCTCGGCTAGCGGGGGAGAGACCCAGTACTTC
d_call: -; v_call: TRBV6-1; cdr3_length: 12; j_call: TRBJ2-3; clone_size: few; cdr3_aa: CASSEAGDTQYF; cdr3_nt: TGTGCCAGCAGTGAAGCAGGGGATACGCAGTATTTT
d_call: -; v_call: TRBV25-1; cdr3_length: 8; j_call: TRBJ2-1; clone_size: -; cdr3_aa: CASSVWFF; cdr3_nt: TGTGCCAGCAGTGTGTGGTTCTTC
d_call: -; v_call: TRBV7-2; cdr3_length: 13; j_call: TRBJ1-1; clone_size: -; cdr3_aa: CASSSDMNTEAFF; cdr3_nt: TGTGCCAGCAGCTCGGACATGAACACTGAAGCTTTCTTT
d_call: -; v_call: TRBV12-3/TRBV12-4; cdr3_length: 14; j_call: TRBJ1-1; clone_size: -; cdr3_aa: CASSFFRMNTEAFF; cdr3_nt: TGTGCCAGCAGTTTTTTCCGGATGAACACTGAAGCTTTCTTT
d_call: TRBD1; v_call: TRBV30; cdr3_length: 16; j_call: TRBJ1-6; clone_size: once; cdr3_aa: CAWSVQTGGYNSPLHF; cdr3_nt: TGTGCCTGGAGTGTACAGACAGGGGGCTATAATTCACCCCTCCACTTT
d_call: TRBD2; v_call: TRBV6-5; cdr3_length: 13; j_call: TRBJ2-7; clone_size: few; cdr3_aa: CASSYGLAEEQYF; cdr3_nt: TGTGCCAGCAGTTACGGGCTAGCGGAAGAGCAGTACTTC
d_call: -; v_call: TRBV20-1; cdr3_length: 11; j_call: TRBJ1-2; clone_size: large; cdr3_aa: CSAGYRDGYTF; cdr3_nt: TGCAGTGCTGGTTACAGGGACGGCTACACCTTC
d_call: TRBD2; v_call: TRBV19; cdr3_length: 16; j_call: TRBJ2-7; clone_size: -; cdr3_aa: CASSLGLAGHGYEQYF; cdr3_nt: TGTGCCAGTAGTCTGGGACTAGCGGGACACGGGTACGAGCAGTACTTC
d_call: TRBD2; v_call: TRBV12-3/TRBV12-4; cdr3_length: 15; j_call: TRBJ2-5; clone_size: -; cdr3_aa: CASSLAGLAVETQYF; cdr3_nt: TGTGCCAGCAGTTTAGCGGGACTAGCCGTGGAGACCCAGTACTTC
d_call: TRBD1; v_call: TRBV7-2; cdr3_length: 15; j_call: TRBJ1-2; clone_size: -; cdr3_aa: CASSLEGTGTYGYTF; cdr3_nt: TGTGCCAGCAGCTTAGAAGGGACAGGGACCTATGGCTACACCTTC
d_call: -; v_call: TRBV12-3/TRBV12-4; cdr3_length: 14; j_call: TRBJ1-1; clone_size: few; cdr3_aa: CASSFPPLVPEAFF; cdr3_nt: TGTGCCAGCAGTTTTCCCCCCTTGGTCCCTGAAGCTTTCTTT
d_call: TRBD2; v_call: TRBV9; cdr3_length: 15; j_call: TRBJ2-1; clone_size: -; cdr3_aa: CASSVGPIAGNEQFF; cdr3_nt: TGTGCCAGCAGCGTAGGCCCCATAGCGGGGAATGAGCAGTTCTTC
d_call: -; v_call: TRBV6-5; cdr3_length: 13; j_call: TRBJ2-3; clone_size: -; cdr3_aa: CASSSLSQDTQYF; cdr3_nt: TGTGCCAGCAGTTCCTTAAGTCAAGATACGCAGTATTTT
d_call: -; v_call: TRBV24-1; cdr3_length: 15; j_call: TRBJ2-2; clone_size: -; cdr3_aa: CATSDFGARTGELFF; cdr3_nt: TGTGCCACCAGTGATTTCGGGGCGCGCACCGGGGAGCTGTTTTTT
d_call: -; v_call: TRBV3-1; cdr3_length: 16; j_call: TRBJ2-3; clone_size: few; cdr3_aa: CASSQGRQGLTDTQYF; cdr3_nt: TGTGCCAGCAGCCAAGGCAGGCAGGGCCTCACAGATACGCAGTATTTT
d_call: -; v_call: TRBV20-1; cdr3_length: 14; j_call: TRBJ1-2; clone_size: -; cdr3_aa: CSARVPRQGHDYTF; cdr3_nt: TGCAGTGCTAGAGTTCCTCGGCAGGGGCATGACTACACCTTC
d_call: -; v_call: TRBV2; cdr3_length: 13; j_call: TRBJ2-5; clone_size: -; cdr3_aa: CASSETVQETQYF; cdr3_nt: TGTGCCAGCAGTGAGACCGTCCAAGAGACCCAGTACTTC
d_call: -; v_call: TRBV15; cdr3_length: 15; j_call: TRBJ2-5; clone_size: -; cdr3_aa: CATSRDFLSGETQYF; cdr3_nt: TGTGCCACCAGCAGAGATTTTCTTTCGGGGGAGACCCAGTACTTC
d_call: TRBD1; v_call: TRBV7-2; cdr3_length: 14; j_call: TRBJ1-2; clone_size: -; cdr3_aa: CASSLQGADYGYTF; cdr3_nt: TGTGCCAGCAGCCTACAGGGGGCGGACTATGGCTACACCTTC
d_call: TRBD2; v_call: TRBV20-1; cdr3_length: 14; j_call: TRBJ2-5; clone_size: -; cdr3_aa: CSARVASGMETQYF; cdr3_nt: TGCAGTGCTAGAGTAGCTAGCGGGATGGAGACCCAGTACTTC
d_call: -; v_call: TRBV6-1; cdr3_length: 14; j_call: TRBJ1-5; clone_size: few; cdr3_aa: CASSPVPGNQPQHF; cdr3_nt: TGTGCCAGCAGCCCGGTCCCGGGGAATCAGCCCCAGCATTTT
d_call: -; v_call: TRBV29-1; cdr3_length: 14; j_call: TRBJ1-5; clone_size: few; cdr3_aa: CSAETGPLGQPQHF; cdr3_nt: TGCAGCGCCGAGACGGGCCCGCTGGGGCAGCCCCAGCATTTT
d_call: -; v_call: TRBV7-9; cdr3_length: 14; j_call: TRBJ1-4; clone_size: -; cdr3_aa: CASSLRGTGEKLFF; cdr3_nt: TGTGCCAGCAGCTTACGGGGGACTGGGGAAAAACTGTTTTTT
d_call: -; v_call: TRBV3-1; cdr3_length: 13; j_call: TRBJ1-5; clone_size: once; cdr3_aa: CASSQDEDQPQHF; cdr3_nt: TGTGCCAGCAGCCAAGACGAAGATCAGCCCCAGCATTTT
d_call: TRBD1; v_call: TRBV24-1; cdr3_length: 13; j_call: TRBJ1-2; clone_size: -; cdr3_aa: CATQDRLGGGYTF; cdr3_nt: TGTGCCACTCAGGACAGGCTAGGCGGTGGCTACACCTTC
d_call: -; v_call: TRBV6-1; cdr3_length: 16; j_call: TRBJ2-1; clone_size: -; cdr3_aa: CASSELYYDSYNEQFF; cdr3_nt: TGTGCCAGCAGTGAACTATACTACGACTCCTACAATGAGCAGTTCTTC
d_call: TRBD2; v_call: TRBV2; cdr3_length: 18; j_call: TRBJ2-5; clone_size: few; cdr3_aa: CASSPNLLAGDPPETQYF; cdr3_nt: TGTGCCAGCAGTCCCAATCTACTAGCGGGAGACCCCCCGGAGACCCAGTACTTC
d_call: TRBD1; v_call: TRBV7-3; cdr3_length: 15; j_call: TRBJ2-1; clone_size: -; cdr3_aa: CASSLTGTGRGEQFF; cdr3_nt: TGTGCCAGCAGCTTAACCGGGACAGGGAGGGGTGAGCAGTTCTTC
d_call: TRBD1; v_call: TRBV6-5; cdr3_length: 15; j_call: TRBJ1-1; clone_size: few; cdr3_aa: CASSYPEQGRGRTFF; cdr3_nt: TGTGCCAGCAGTTACCCCGAACAGGGGCGCGGTAGAACTTTCTTT
d_call: TRBD1; v_call: TRBV4-1; cdr3_length: 17; j_call: TRBJ1-1; clone_size: -; cdr3_aa: CASSLPGQGSLNTEAFF; cdr3_nt: TGCGCCAGCAGCCTCCCGGGACAGGGATCCTTGAACACTGAAGCTTTCTTT
d_call: TRBD1; v_call: TRBV28; cdr3_length: 14; j_call: TRBJ1-5; clone_size: -; cdr3_aa: CASSWGTGGQPQHF; cdr3_nt: TGTGCCAGCAGTTGGGGGACAGGGGGTCAGCCCCAGCATTTT
d_call: -; v_call: TRBV27; cdr3_length: 18; j_call: TRBJ2-2; clone_size: -; cdr3_aa: CASSSHLLTGRPTGELFF; cdr3_nt: TGTGCCAGCAGTTCCCATCTCCTGACAGGCCGACCGACCGGGGAGCTGTTTTTT
d_call: -; v_call: TRBV7-2; cdr3_length: 12; j_call: TRBJ2-5; clone_size: -; cdr3_aa: CASSSARETQYF; cdr3_nt: TGTGCCAGCAGCTCCGCCCGAGAGACCCAGTACTTC
d_call: -; v_call: TRBV14; cdr3_length: 16; j_call: TRBJ2-1; clone_size: -; cdr3_aa: CASSQEFTGFLSEQFF; cdr3_nt: TGTGCCAGCAGCCAAGAGTTCACTGGGTTTCTGAGTGAGCAGTTCTTC
d_call: -; v_call: TRBV20-1; cdr3_length: 14; j_call: TRBJ2-7; clone_size: -; cdr3_aa: CSAREGTVSYEQYF; cdr3_nt: TGCAGTGCTAGAGAAGGGACTGTCTCCTACGAGCAGTACTTC
d_call: TRBD1; v_call: TRBV20-1; cdr3_length: 15; j_call: TRBJ2-1; clone_size: -; cdr3_aa: CSARDWDRNYNEQFF; cdr3_nt: TGCAGTGCTAGAGATTGGGACAGAAACTACAATGAGCAGTTCTTC
d_call: -; v_call: TRBV21-1; cdr3_length: 14; j_call: TRBJ2-1; clone_size: few; cdr3_aa: CASRRISSYNEQFF; cdr3_nt: TGTGCCAGCAGGCGGATAAGCTCCTACAATGAGCAGTTCTTC
d_call: TRBD1; v_call: TRBV3-1; cdr3_length: 16; j_call: TRBJ2-7; clone_size: -; cdr3_aa: CASSRGRQGNSYEQYF; cdr3_nt: TGTGCCAGCAGCCGGGGGAGACAGGGGAATTCCTACGAGCAGTACTTC